Listed below are T cell receptor beta chains from one sample, sequenced in a study of human T cells and chemical hapten exposure. TCRdb analysed the RACE reads with MiXCR anew, one entry per CDR3 protein. Altogether approximately 38,000 distinct CDR3 sequences are present, under 12% being singletons, with the ten largest covering about 6.5%. The sequencing here drew on whole blood, taken in connection with sensitization to the hapten diphenylcyclopropenone (DPC). The source is a man in his thirties or forties with alopecia areata. Some clones in this sample may be carry-over from other donors' samples. Both conserved end residues are part of each CDR3. The D gene is left open where the match is weak. The listing skips clone size in some rows; elsewhere it reads once, few, many or a size class.

len	v_gene	d_gene	j_gene	abundance	CDR3nt	CDR3aa
13	TRBV6-4	TRBD2	TRBJ2-1	few	TGTGCCAACAGCGGGGGGTCCTACAATGAGCAGTTCTTC	CANSGGSYNEQFF
15	TRBV13	TRBD1	TRBJ1-1	many	TGTGCCAGCAGCTCCTACAGGGGGAAGGTCACTGAAGCTTTCTTT	CASSSYRGKVTEAFF
17	TRBV5-1	TRBD1	TRBJ2-5	many	TGCGCCAGCAGCTTGAAGTTCCCAGGGGGACGCCAAGAGACCCAGTACTTC	CASSLKFPGGRQETQYF
11	TRBV28	-	TRBJ1-5	few	TGTGCCAGCAGTTTAGGGCAGCCCCAGCATTTT	CASSLGQPQHF
12	TRBV25-1	-	TRBJ1-6	-	TGTGCCAGCAGATCGGGTAATTCACCCCTCCACTTT	CASRSGNSPLHF
13	TRBV6-2/TRBV6-3	-	TRBJ2-3	-	TGTGCCAGCATCGAATTCAGCACAGATACGCAGTATTTT	CASIEFSTDTQYF
14	TRBV4-1	-	TRBJ2-1	-	TGCGCCAGCAGCCAACCGGGGTTCTACAATGAGCAGTTCTTC	CASSQPGFYNEQFF
15	TRBV7-2	TRBD1	TRBJ1-2	many	TGTGCCAGCAGCCGCAACAGGGGGCGAATGGATGGCTACACCTTC	CASSRNRGRMDGYTF
17	TRBV6-6	TRBD2	TRBJ2-1	few	TGTGCCAGCAGTTACTCCTCCCTAGCGGGAGTGTACAATGAGCAGTTCTTC	CASSYSSLAGVYNEQFF
13	TRBV27	TRBD2	TRBJ2-1	once	TGTGCCAGCCTTGGACTAGCCTACAATGAGCAGTTCTTC	CASLGLAYNEQFF
15	TRBV27	TRBD2	TRBJ2-3	-	TGTGCCAGCCATAAACTAGCGACTAGCACAGATACGCAGTATTTT	CASHKLATSTDTQYF
16	TRBV7-6	TRBD2	TRBJ2-5	-	TGTGCCAGCAGCTTAGGGAAGAGGACTAGCGGAGAGACCCAGTACTTC	CASSLGKRTSGETQYF
11	TRBV12-3/TRBV12-4	-	TRBJ2-3	many	TGTGCCAGCAGTTACACAGATACGCAGTATTTT	CASSYTDTQYF
18	TRBV10-3	TRBD2	TRBJ2-2	many	TGTGCCATTGGGACTAGCGGGGGGCCCGGACTAAACACCGGGGAGCTGTTTTTT	CAIGTSGGPGLNTGELFF
14	TRBV9	-	TRBJ1-1	many	TGTGCCAGCAGCCAAACCCAGAAGAACACTGAAGCTTTCTTT	CASSQTQKNTEAFF
15	TRBV28	TRBD1	TRBJ2-3	-	TGTGCCAGCAGTCCCCGGGGACAGGGGGATGATACGCAGTATTTT	CASSPRGQGDDTQYF
13	TRBV29-1	-	TRBJ1-4	few	TGCAGCGTCCGACCGAGTAAAGGAGAAAAACTGTTTTTT	CSVRPSKGEKLFF
13	TRBV20-1	-	TRBJ1-4	many	TGCAGTGCTAGTCAAGGAACTAATGAAAAACTGTTTTTT	CSASQGTNEKLFF
11	TRBV20-1	TRBD2	TRBJ2-5	few	TGCAGTGCTAGAGGAGGACTAGCGACATACTTC	CSARGGLATYF
17	TRBV20-1	TRBD2	TRBJ2-3	many	TGCAGTGCTAGAATAGCGGGGGCGTCGGAACGTACAGATACGCAGTATTTT	CSARIAGASERTDTQYF
15	TRBV5-1	-	TRBJ2-3	few	TGCGCCAGCAGCTTAAGGGGGGTGCTCACAGATACGCAGTATTTT	CASSLRGVLTDTQYF
12	TRBV29-1	TRBD1	TRBJ1-2	many	TGCAGCGTTGGACAGGGGATGGATGGCTACACCTTC	CSVGQGMDGYTF
16	TRBV7-8	TRBD1	TRBJ1-5	many	TGTGCCAGCAGCTTAAAACCGGGACAGGGGCTAGGGCCCCAGCATTTT	CASSLKPGQGLGPQHF
16	TRBV24-1	-	TRBJ2-1	many	TGTGCCACCAGTGATTGGGGGGGCCCCGCCCCAAATGAGCAGTTCTTC	CATSDWGGPAPNEQFF
10	TRBV5-1	-	TRBJ2-1	few	TGCGCCAGCAATGGCAATGAGCAGTTCTTC	CASNGNEQFF
19	TRBV7-2	TRBD2	TRBJ2-3	few	TGTGCCAGCACCAAAGTTGTTTGGGGACTAGCGGGGGTATCAGATACGCAGTATTTT	CASTKVVWGLAGVSDTQYF
12	TRBV7-9	-	TRBJ2-1	few	TGTGCCAGCAGCTTTGGTTACAATGAGCAGTTCTTC	CASSFGYNEQFF
15	TRBV20-1	TRBD2	TRBJ2-3	few	TGCAGTGCTACTAGCGGGGGGGCCGGCGCAGATACGCAGTATTTT	CSATSGGAGADTQYF
14	TRBV7-6	-	TRBJ1-4	-	TGTGCCAGCAGTAGGTTGGGGGGCAATGAAAAACTGTTTTTT	CASSRLGGNEKLFF